In its sample, the clone carrying this TCR beta chain was seen many times. Antigen specificity is unknown. Regions amplified from RNA transcripts were the TCR beta CDR3 regions. Researchers ran a first-round RT-PCR on the TCR CDR3 using the HTBI primer set. TCRdb reanalysed the multiplex PCR reads using MiXCR and keeps one entry per CDR3 protein. The sample yields 550,000 to 800,000 distinct CDR3 sequences, 15% to 20% seen once. The data were obtained in a study of T cells in Graves' hyperthyroidism and ophthalmopathy. Findings and caveats of the study: Most thyroid-expanded clonotypes above 0.001 were also found in blood.

Diagnosing involved the use of clinical symptoms, serum thyroxine and TRAb, thyroid ultrasound and orbital computed tomography. Trimming took 4 bases from V and 2 from J, leaving 15 bases between them. Per germline, CDR1 SGHRS and CDR2 YFSETQ. This CDR3 has 15 residues. Sequencing was performed on blood. J is TRBJ1-1 and V is TRBV5-1, with D possibly being TRBD1 (6 bases). This clonotype was sampled from a man between 18 and 35 years old with Graves' hyperthyroidism. The CDR3: CASSRLTGGNTEAFF. Written as DNA, the CDR3 is TGCGCCAGCAGCCGACTGACAGGAGGAAACACTGAAGCTTTCTTT.